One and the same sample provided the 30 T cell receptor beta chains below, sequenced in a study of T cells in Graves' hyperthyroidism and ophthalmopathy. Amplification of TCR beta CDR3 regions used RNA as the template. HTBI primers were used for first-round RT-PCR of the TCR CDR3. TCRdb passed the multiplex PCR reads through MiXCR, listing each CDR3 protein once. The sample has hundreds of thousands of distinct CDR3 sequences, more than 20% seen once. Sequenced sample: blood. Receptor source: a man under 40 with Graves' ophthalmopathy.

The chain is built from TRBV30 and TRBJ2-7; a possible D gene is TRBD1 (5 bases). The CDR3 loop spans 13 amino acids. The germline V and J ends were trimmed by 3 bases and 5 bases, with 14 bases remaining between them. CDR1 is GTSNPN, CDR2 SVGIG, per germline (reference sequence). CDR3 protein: CAWRGATVDEQYF. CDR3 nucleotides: TGTGCCTGGAGAGGGGCCACTGTCGACGAGCAGTACTTC.

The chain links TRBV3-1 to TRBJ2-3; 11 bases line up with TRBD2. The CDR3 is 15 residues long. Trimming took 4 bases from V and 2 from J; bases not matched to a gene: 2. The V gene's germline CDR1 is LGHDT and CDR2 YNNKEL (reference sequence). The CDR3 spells CASSLAGGNTDTQYF. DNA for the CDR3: TGTGCCAGCAGCCTAGCGGGAGGGAACACAGATACGCAGTATTTT.

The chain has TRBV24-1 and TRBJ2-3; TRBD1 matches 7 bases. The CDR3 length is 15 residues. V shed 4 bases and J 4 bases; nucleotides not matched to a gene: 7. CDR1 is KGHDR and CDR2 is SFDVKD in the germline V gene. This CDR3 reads CATSDSTGPADTQYF. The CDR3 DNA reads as TGTGCCACCAGTGACTCGACAGGGCCCGCAGATACGCAGTATTTT.

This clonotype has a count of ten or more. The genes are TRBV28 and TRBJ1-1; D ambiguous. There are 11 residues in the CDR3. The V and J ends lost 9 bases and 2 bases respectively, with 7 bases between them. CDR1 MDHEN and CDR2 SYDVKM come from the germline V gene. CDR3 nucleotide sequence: TGTGCCAGTGGGATTAACACTGAAGCTTTCTTT. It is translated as CASGINTEAFF.

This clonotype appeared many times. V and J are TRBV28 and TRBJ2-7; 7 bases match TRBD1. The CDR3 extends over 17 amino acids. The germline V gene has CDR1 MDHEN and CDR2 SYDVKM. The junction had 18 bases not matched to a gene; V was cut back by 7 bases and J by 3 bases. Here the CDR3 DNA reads TGTGCCAGCAATCCTTTCCCCTTGACAGGGCTCCGCTACGAGCAGTACTTC. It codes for CASNPFPLTGLRYEQYF.

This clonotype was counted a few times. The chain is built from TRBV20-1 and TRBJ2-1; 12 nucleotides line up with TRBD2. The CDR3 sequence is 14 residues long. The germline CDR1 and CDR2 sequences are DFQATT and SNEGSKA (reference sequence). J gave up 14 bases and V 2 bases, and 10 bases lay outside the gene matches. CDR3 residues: CSARSTPSSGGEFF. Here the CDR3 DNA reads TGCAGTGCTAGATCCACACCCTCTAGCGGGGGGGAGTTCTTC.

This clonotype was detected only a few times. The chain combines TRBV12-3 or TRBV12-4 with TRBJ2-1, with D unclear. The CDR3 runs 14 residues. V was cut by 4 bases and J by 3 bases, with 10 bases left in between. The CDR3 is CASSSLPGYNEQFF. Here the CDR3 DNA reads TGTGCCAGCAGTTCCCTTCCGGGCTACAATGAGCAGTTCTTC.

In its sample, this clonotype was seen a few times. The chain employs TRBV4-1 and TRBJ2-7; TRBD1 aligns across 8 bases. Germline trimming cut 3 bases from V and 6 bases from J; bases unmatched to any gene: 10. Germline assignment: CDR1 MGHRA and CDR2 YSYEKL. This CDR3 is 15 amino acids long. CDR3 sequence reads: CASSQPLTGTGEQYF. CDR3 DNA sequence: TGCGCCAGCAGCCAGCCGCTCACCGGGACAGGCGAGCAGTACTTC.

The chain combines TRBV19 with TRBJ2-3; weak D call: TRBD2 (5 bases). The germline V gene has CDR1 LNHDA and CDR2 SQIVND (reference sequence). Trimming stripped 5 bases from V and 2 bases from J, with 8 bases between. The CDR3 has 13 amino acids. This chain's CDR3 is CASSEGFTDTQYF. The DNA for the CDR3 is TGTGCCAGTAGTGAGGGTTTCACAGATACGCAGTATTTT.

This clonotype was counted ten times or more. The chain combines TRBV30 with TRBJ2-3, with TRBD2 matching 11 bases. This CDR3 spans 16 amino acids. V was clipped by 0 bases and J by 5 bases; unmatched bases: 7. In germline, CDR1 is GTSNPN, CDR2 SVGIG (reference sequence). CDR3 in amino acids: CAWSVLAGAVGDTQYF. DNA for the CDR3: TGTGCCTGGAGTGTACTAGCGGGAGCGGTGGGAGATACGCAGTATTTT.

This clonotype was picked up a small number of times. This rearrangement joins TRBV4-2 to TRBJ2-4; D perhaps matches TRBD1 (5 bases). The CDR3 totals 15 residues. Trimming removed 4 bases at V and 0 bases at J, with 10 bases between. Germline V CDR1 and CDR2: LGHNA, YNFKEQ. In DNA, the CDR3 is TGTGCCAGCAGCCTGGACACTTTAGCCAAAAACATTCAGTACTTC. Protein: CASSLDTLAKNIQYF.

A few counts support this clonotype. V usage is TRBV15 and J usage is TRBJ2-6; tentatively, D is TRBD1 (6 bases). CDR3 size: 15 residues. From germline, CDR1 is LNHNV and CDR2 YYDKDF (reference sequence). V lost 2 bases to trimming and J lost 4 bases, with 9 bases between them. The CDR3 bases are TGTGCCACCAGCAGACAGGGGACGGGGGCCAACGTCCTGACTTTC. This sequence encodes CATSRQGTGANVLTF.

The CDR3 here is CASSSVPGAQGYTF. The CDR3 region has the DNA TGTGCCAGCAGTTCCGTTCCAGGGGCGCAAGGCTACACCTTC. J is TRBJ1-2 and V is TRBV28; TRBD1 might be the D (6 bases). The V end was cut by 4 bases, the J end by 8 bases, with 17 bases between. The CDR3 is 14 amino acids. Germline CDR1 is MDHEN and CDR2 is SYDVKM.

CDR3 region: CASSQDRVDQPQHF. CDR3 sequence (DNA): TGTGCCAGCAGCCAAGACAGGGTCGATCAGCCCCAGCATTTT. This chain uses TRBV3-1 with TRBJ1-5, with D possibly matching TRBD1 (5 bases). The germline V gene has CDR1 LGHDT and CDR2 YNNKEL (reference sequence). Trimming removed 0 bases from V and 5 bases from J, with 8 bases in between. This CDR3 has 14 amino acids. Drawing the rest from reference TRBV3-1 and TRBJ1-5, the complete variable domain is DTAVSQTPKYLVTQMGNDKSIKCEQNLGHDTMYWYKQDSKKFLKIMFSYNNKELIINETVPNRFSPKSPDKAHLNLHINSLELGDSAVYFCASSQDRVDQPQHFGDGTRLSIL.

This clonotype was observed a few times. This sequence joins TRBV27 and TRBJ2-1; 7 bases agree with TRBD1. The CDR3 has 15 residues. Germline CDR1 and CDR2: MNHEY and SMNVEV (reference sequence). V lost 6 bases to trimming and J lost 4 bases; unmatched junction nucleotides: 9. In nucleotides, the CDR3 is TGTGCCAGCAGAGACCGGGACAGTCCTTACAATGAGCAGTTCTTC. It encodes CASRDRDSPYNEQFF.

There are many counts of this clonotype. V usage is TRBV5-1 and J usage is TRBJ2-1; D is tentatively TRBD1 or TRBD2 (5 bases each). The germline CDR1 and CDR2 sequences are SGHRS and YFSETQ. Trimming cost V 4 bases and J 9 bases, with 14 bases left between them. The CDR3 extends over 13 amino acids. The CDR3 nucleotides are TGCGCCAGCAGCCTCGGGACCCCGCCTGAGCAGTTCTTC. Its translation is CASSLGTPPEQFF.

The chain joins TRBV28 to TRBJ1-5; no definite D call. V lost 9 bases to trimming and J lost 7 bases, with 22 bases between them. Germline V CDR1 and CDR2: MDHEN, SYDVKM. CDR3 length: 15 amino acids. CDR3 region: CARCDLTGIGQPQHF. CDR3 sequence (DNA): TGTGCCAGGTGCGATCTAACGGGTATCGGGCAGCCCCAGCATTTT.

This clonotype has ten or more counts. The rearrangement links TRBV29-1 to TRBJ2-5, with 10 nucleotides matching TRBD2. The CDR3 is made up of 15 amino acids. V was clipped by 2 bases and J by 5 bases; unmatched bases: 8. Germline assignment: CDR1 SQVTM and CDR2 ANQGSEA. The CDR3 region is CSVEPSSGRRETQYF. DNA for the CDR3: TGCAGCGTTGAACCCTCTAGCGGGAGACGGGAGACCCAGTACTTC.

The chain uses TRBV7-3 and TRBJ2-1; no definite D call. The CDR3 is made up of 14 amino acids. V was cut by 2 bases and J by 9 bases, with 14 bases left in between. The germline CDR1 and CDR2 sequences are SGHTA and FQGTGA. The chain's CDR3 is CASSLDGTAREQFF. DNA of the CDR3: TGTGCCAGCAGCTTAGATGGCACGGCGCGTGAGCAGTTCTTC.

As DNA, the CDR3 is TGCAGTGCTAGAGATATTAGCAATCAGCCCCAGCATTTT. It yields the protein CSARDISNQPQHF. This chain links TRBV20-1 with TRBJ1-5; no reliable D call. Germline CDR1 reads DFQATT; CDR2 reads SNEGSKA (reference sequence). Trimming pared 0 bases from V and 0 bases from J, leaving 3 bases between. CDR3 size: 13 residues.

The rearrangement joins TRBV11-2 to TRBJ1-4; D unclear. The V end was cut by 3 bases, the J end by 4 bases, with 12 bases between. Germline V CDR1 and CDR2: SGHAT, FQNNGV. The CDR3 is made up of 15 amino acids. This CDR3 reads CASSLGRDGNEKLFF. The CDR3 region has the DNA TGTGCCAGCAGCTTGGGCCGGGATGGTAATGAAAAACTGTTTTTT.

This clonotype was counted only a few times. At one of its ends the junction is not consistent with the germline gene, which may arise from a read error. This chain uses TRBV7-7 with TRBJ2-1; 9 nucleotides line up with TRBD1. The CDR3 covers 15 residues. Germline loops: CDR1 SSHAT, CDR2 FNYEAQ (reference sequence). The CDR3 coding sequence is TGTGCTAGCAGTCCGGGACAGGGTTATTACAATGAGCAGTTCTTC. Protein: CASSPGQGYYNEQFF.

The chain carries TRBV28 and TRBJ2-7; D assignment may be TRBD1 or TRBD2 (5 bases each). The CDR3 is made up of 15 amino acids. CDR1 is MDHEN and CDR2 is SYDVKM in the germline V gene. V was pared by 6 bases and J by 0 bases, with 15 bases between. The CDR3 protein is CASRLRDRSSYEQYF. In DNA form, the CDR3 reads TGTGCCAGCAGACTCCGGGACCGGAGCTCCTACGAGCAGTACTTC.

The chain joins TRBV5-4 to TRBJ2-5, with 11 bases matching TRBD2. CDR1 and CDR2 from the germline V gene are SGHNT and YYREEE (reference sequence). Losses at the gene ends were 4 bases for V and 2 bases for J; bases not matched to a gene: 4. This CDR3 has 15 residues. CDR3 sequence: CASSGGLAEQETQYF. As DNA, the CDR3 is TGTGCCAGCAGCGGGGGACTAGCGGAGCAAGAGACCCAGTACTTC.

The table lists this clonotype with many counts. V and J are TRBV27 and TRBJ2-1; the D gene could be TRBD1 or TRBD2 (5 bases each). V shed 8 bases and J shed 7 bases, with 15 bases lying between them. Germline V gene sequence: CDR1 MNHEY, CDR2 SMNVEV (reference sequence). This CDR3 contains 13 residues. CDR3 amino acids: CASAVSWGNEQFF. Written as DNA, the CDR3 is TGTGCCAGCGCGGTTAGCTGGGGGAATGAGCAGTTCTTC.

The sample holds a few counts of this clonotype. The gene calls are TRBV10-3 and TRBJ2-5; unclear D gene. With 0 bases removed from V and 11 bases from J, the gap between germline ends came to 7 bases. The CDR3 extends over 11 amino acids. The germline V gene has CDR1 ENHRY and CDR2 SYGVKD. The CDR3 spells CAISESQVQYF. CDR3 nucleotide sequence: TGTGCCATCAGTGAGTCGCAGGTACAGTACTTC.

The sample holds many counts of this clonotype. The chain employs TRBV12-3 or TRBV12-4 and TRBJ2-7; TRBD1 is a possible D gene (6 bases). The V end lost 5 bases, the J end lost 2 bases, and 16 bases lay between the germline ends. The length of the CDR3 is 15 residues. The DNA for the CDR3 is TGTGCCAGCAGTATTGACCGGGACACTACCTACGAGCAGTACTTC. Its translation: CASSIDRDTTYEQYF.

CDR3 coding DNA: TGTGCCAGCAGAAGGGACTGGAACACCGGGGAGCTGTTTTTT. It is translated as CASRRDWNTGELFF. The genes are TRBV6-2 or TRBV6-3 and TRBJ2-2, with D perhaps TRBD2 (6 bases). The CDR3 covers 14 residues. Per germline, CDR1 MNHEY and CDR2 SVGEGT. Trimming pared 6 bases from V and 1 base from J, leaving 9 bases between.

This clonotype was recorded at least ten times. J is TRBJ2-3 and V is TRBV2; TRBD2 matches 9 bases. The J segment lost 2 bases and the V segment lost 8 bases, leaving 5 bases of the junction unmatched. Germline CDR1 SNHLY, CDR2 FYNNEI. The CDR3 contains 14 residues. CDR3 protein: CASGGGRATDTQYF. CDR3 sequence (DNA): TGTGCCAGCGGCGGCGGGAGGGCCACAGATACGCAGTATTTT.

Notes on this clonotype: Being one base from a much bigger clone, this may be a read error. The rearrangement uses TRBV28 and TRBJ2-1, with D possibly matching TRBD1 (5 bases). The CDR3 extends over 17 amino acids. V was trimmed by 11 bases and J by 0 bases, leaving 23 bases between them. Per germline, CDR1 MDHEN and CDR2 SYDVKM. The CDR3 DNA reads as TGTGCCGGCAAGGGCGCCGGTGGGGCTAGCTCCTACAATGAGCAGTTCTTC. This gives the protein CAGKGAGGASSYNEQFF.